One T cell receptor beta chain is described in this entry. Antigen unknown. The sample comes from a study of lymphopenia after photon versus proton radiotherapy. Study conclusions and caveats: Oligoclonal CD8+ Temra expansion after nadir drove photon patients' diversity drop.

Trimming shortened V by 5 bases and J by 8 bases, and 21 bases separated the two germline ends. The CDR3 loop spans 15 amino acids. Per the germline V gene, CDR1 is MNHNY and CDR2 is SVGAGI (reference sequence). Assay used: immunoSEQ multiplex PCR; TCRdb lists only in-frame clones, some missing. The table includes approximately 150,000 clones, around nine tenths detected once. The TCR sequence derives from a man aged 50 or older with gastric cancer. The V and J genes are TRBV6-6 and TRBJ1-2, with D maybe TRBD1 (6 bases). The sample in question was peripheral blood, obtained from a patient treated with photon-based radiotherapy. CDR3 region: CASSRTGHAAGGYTF. CDR3 DNA: TGTGCCAGCAGTCGGACGGGACATGCAGCGGGAGGCTACACCTTC.